These T cell receptor beta chains were read from a single sample in a study of blood T cell repertoires in COVID-19. Here immunoSEQ multiplex PCR was the method, and the copy in TCRdb shows in-frame clones only, minus some. The sample has 140,000 or so clones, 75% to 85% seen once; the top ten hold around 5%. The sequenced sample consisted of peripheral blood. The receptors shown here come from a woman in her sixties or seventies with COVID-19, enrolled during active disease. Each CDR3 is given with its conserved first and last residue. Each record gives: V gene, D gene, clone size, J gene, CDR3 DNA, CDR3 protein. The D gene is left open where the match is weak. Size is omitted from some rows. Given values are once, few, many or a class for expanded clones.

V: TRBV7-9
D: TRBD2
size: .
J: TRBJ2-3
DNA: TGTGCCAGCAGCTCGAACCTAGCGGGGGCGAGCACAGATACGCAGTATTTT
CDR3: CASSSNLAGASTDTQYF

V: TRBV7-9
D: TRBD1
size: .
J: TRBJ2-1
DNA: TGTGCCAGCAATCACAGGGGAAGTGGGGACAATGAGCAGTTCTTC
CDR3: CASNHRGSGDNEQFF

V: TRBV5-4
D: .
size: few
J: TRBJ1-2
DNA: TGTGCCAGCAGCTTGGTCAGGTCCGATGGCTACACCTTC
CDR3: CASSLVRSDGYTF

V: TRBV7-8
D: .
size: few
J: TRBJ1-2
DNA: TGTGCCAGCAGCTCAAGACAGACCTATGGCTACACCTTC
CDR3: CASSSRQTYGYTF

V: TRBV7-2
D: .
size: few
J: TRBJ1-1
DNA: TGTGCCAGCGAACGGGGAGGGCTTACTGAAGCTTTCTTT
CDR3: CASERGGLTEAFF

V: TRBV13
D: TRBD2
size: .
J: TRBJ2-1
DNA: TGTGCCAGCAGCTTCTGGACTAGCGGGAACAACAATGAGCAGTTCTTC
CDR3: CASSFWTSGNNNEQFF

V: TRBV9
D: TRBD1
size: few
J: TRBJ2-7
DNA: TGTGCCAGCAGCGCGACCGGGACAGCCTACGAGCAGTACTTC
CDR3: CASSATGTAYEQYF

V: TRBV27
D: .
size: .
J: TRBJ1-1
DNA: TGTGCCAGCAGTCGGCCATTTACGGGGGGAAGGAGGAACACTGAAGCTTTCTTT
CDR3: CASSRPFTGGRRNTEAFF

V: TRBV19
D: .
size: .
J: TRBJ2-3
DNA: TGTGCCAGTAGTAAGACGGGGACTAGCACAGATACGCAGTATTTT
CDR3: CASSKTGTSTDTQYF

V: TRBV12-3/TRBV12-4
D: .
size: .
J: TRBJ2-2
DNA: TGTGCCAGCGGGCAGGGATCCGGGGAGCTGTTTTTT
CDR3: CASGQGSGELFF

V: TRBV19
D: .
size: .
J: TRBJ2-7
DNA: TGTGCCAGTAGTCCGACGAGGAGCTCCTACGAGCAGTACTTC
CDR3: CASSPTRSSYEQYF

V: TRBV3-1/TRBV3-2
D: TRBD2
size: .
J: TRBJ2-3
DNA: TGTGCCAGCAGTTTAGCGGGGGGTACAGATACGCAGTATTTT
CDR3: CASSLAGGTDTQYF

V: TRBV7-9
D: .
size: .
J: TRBJ1-4
DNA: TGTGCCAGCAGCACGGACTTCCCGGCCGGGAAACTGTTTTTT
CDR3: CASSTDFPAGKLFF

V: TRBV5-1
D: .
size: .
J: TRBJ2-3
DNA: TGCGCCAGCAGCTTGAGGGGACAAAGAACAGATACGCAGTATTTT
CDR3: CASSLRGQRTDTQYF

V: TRBV7-3
D: .
size: .
J: TRBJ2-2
DNA: TGTGCCAGCAGCTCCTTACCGGGACTCAGCGCGAACACCGGGGAGCTGTTTTTT
CDR3: CASSSLPGLSANTGELFF

V: TRBV6-5
D: .
size: .
J: TRBJ2-2
DNA: TGTGCCAGCAGTTACATATACACCGGGGAGCTGTTTTTT
CDR3: CASSYIYTGELFF